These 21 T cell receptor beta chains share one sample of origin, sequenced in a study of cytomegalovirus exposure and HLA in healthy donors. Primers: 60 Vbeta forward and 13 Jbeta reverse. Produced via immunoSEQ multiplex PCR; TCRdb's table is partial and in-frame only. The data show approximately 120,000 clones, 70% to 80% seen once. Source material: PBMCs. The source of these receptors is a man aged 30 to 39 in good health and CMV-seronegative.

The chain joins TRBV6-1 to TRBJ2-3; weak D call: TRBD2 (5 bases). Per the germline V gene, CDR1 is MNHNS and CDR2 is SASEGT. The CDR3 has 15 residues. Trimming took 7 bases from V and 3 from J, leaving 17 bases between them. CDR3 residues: CASTRSGFGTDTQYF. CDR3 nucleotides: TGTGCCAGCACACGTTCGGGGTTCGGTACAGATACGCAGTATTTT.

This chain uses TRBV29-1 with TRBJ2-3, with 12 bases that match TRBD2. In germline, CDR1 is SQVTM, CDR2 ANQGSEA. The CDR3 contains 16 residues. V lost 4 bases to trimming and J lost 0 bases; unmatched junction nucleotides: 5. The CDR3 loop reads CSVVRTSGASTDTQYF. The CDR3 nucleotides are TGCAGCGTTGTCCGGACTAGCGGGGCCAGCACAGATACGCAGTATTTT.

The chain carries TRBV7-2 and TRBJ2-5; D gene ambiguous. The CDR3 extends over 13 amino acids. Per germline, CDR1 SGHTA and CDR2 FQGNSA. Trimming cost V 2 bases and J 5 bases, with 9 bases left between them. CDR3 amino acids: CASSLSWAETQYF. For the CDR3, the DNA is TGTGCCAGCAGCTTATCCTGGGCGGAGACCCAGTACTTC.

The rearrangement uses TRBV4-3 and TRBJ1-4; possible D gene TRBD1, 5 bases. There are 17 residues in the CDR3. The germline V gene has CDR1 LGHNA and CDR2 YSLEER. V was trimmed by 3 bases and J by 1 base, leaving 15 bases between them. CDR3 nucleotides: TGCGCCAGCAGCCAGGGGGGGGGTTTTGGAACTAATGAAAAACTGTTTTTT. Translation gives CASSQGGGFGTNEKLFF.

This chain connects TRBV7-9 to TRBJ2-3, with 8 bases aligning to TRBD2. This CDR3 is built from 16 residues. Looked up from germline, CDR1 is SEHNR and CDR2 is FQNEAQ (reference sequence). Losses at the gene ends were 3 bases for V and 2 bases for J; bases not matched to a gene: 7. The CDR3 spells CASSLGLERYTDTQYF. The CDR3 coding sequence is TGTGCCAGCAGCTTGGGACTAGAGAGGTACACAGATACGCAGTATTTT.

The CDR3 sequence: CASSKAGDTQYF. The CDR3, as DNA: TGTGCCAGCAGCAAAGCCGGGGATACGCAGTATTTT. The chain links TRBV9 to TRBJ2-3; the D is unclear. Germline loops: CDR1 SGDLS, CDR2 YYNGEE. This CDR3 is 12 amino acids long. V was shortened by 4 bases and J by 6 bases, with 9 bases between the two germline ends.

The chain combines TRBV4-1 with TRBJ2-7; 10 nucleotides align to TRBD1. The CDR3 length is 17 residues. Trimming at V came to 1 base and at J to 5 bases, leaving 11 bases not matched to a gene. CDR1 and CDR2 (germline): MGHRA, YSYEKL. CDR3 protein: CASSQAPGGQGIHEQYF. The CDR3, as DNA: TGCGCCAGCAGCCAAGCTCCGGGGGGACAGGGGATCCACGAGCAGTACTTC.

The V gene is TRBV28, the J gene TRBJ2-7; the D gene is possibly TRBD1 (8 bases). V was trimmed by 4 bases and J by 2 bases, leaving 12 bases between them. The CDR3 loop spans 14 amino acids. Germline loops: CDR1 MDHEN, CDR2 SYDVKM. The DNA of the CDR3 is TGTGCCAGCAGTTACAGGGGGGGGACCTACGAGCAGTACTTC. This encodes CASSYRGGTYEQYF.

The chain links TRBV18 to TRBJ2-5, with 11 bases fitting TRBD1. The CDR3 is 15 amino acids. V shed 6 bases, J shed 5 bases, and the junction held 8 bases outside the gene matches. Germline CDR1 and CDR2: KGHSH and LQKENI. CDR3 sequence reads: CASSRGQGARETQYF. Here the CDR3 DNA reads TGTGCCAGCTCCCGCGGACAGGGGGCGCGGGAGACCCAGTACTTC.

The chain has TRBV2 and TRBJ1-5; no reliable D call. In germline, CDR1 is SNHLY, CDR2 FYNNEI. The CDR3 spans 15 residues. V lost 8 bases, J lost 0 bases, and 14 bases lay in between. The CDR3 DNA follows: TGTGCCAGCCTGGAGATACTCAATAGCAATCAGCCCCAGCATTTT. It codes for CASLEILNSNQPQHF.

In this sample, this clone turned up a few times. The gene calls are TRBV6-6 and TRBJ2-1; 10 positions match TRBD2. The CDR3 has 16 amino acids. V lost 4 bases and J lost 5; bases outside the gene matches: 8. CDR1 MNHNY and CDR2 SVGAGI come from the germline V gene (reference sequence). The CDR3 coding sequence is TGTGCCAGCAGTTCCCGGACTAGCGGAGTTAACAATGAGCAGTTCTTC. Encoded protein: CASSSRTSGVNNEQFF.

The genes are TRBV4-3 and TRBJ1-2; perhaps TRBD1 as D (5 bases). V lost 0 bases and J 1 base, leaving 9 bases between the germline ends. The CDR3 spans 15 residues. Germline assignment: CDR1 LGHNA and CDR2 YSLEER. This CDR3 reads CASSQDRAFNYGYTF. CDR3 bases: TGCGCCAGCAGCCAAGACAGGGCTTTTAACTATGGCTACACCTTC.

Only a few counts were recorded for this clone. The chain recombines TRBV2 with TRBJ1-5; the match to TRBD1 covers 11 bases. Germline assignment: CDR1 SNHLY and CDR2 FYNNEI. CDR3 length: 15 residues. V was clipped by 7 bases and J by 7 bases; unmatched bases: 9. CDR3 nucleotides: TGTGCCAGCACCCTGGGACAGGGGGAATGGCAGCCCCAGCATTTT. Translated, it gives CASTLGQGEWQPQHF.

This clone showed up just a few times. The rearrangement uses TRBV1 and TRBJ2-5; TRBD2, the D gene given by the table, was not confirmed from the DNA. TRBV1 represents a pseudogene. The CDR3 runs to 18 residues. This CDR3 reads CTSSQDYPPTSGGETQYF. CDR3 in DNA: TGCACCAGCAGCCAAGATTACCCGCCGACTAGCGGGGGGGAGACCCAGTACTTC.

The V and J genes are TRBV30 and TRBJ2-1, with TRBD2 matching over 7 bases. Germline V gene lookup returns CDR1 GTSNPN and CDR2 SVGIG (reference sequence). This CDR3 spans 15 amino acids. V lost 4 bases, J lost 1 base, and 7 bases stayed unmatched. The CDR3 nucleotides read TGTGCCTGGATGGGTGGGAGGGCGTCCTACAATGAGCAGTTCTTC. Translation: CAWMGGRASYNEQFF.

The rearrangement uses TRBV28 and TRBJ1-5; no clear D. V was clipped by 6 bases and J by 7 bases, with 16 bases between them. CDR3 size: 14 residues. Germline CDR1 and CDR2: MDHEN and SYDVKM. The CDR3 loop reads CASRTPSGAQPQHF. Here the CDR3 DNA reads TGTGCCAGCAGGACCCCATCGGGAGCGCAGCCCCAGCATTTT.

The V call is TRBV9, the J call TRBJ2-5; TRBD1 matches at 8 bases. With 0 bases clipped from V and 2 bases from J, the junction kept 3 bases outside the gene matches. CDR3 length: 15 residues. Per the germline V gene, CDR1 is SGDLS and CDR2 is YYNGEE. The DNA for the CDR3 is TGTGCCAGCAGCGTAGGACAGGGGCATCAAGAGACCCAGTACTTC. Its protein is CASSVGQGHQETQYF.

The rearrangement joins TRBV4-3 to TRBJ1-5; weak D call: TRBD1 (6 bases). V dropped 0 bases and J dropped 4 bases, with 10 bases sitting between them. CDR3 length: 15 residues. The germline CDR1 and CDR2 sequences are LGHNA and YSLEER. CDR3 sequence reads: CASSQDLGANQPQHF. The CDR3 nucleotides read TGCGCCAGCAGCCAAGATCTGGGGGCGAATCAGCCCCAGCATTTT.

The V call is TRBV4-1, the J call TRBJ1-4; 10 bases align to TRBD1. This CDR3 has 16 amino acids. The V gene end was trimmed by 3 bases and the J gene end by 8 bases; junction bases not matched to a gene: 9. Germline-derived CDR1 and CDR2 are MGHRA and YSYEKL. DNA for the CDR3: TGCGCCAGCAGCCAGCAAACCGACAGGGGGCTAGAAAAACTGTTTTTT. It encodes CASSQQTDRGLEKLFF.

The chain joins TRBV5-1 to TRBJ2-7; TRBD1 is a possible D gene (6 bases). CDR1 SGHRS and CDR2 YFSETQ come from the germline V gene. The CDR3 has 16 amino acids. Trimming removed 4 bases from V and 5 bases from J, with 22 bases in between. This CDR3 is CASSPPLQGKGDEQYF. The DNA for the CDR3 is TGCGCCAGCAGCCCCCCGTTACAGGGTAAGGGAGACGAGCAGTACTTC.

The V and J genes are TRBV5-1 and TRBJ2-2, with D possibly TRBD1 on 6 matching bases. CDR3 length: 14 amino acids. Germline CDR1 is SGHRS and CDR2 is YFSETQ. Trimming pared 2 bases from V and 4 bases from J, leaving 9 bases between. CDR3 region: CASSLLGATGELFF. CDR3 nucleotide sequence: TGCGCCAGCAGCTTATTGGGGGCCACCGGGGAGCTGTTTTTT.